This entry lists 28 T cell receptor beta chains sequenced from one sample in a study of cytomegalovirus exposure and HLA in healthy donors. With 60 Vbeta and 13 Jbeta primers, the PCR was carried out. Method: immunoSEQ multiplex PCR; TCRdb's copy keeps in-frame clones and lacks some. Among tens of thousands of clones listed, more than 70% were seen once. The specimen sequenced was PBMCs. The receptors originated from a man aged 35 to 55 in good health and CMV-seronegative.

The table lists this clone with a count of one. The V call is TRBV14, the J call TRBJ2-7; D is undetermined. Per germline, CDR1 SGHDN and CDR2 FVKESK. This CDR3 is built from 15 residues. Trimming shortened V by 2 bases and J by 7 bases, and 18 bases separated the two germline ends. This CDR3 reads CASSQNVARSEEQYF. DNA of the CDR3: TGTGCCAGCAGCCAAAATGTAGCACGATCGGAAGAGCAGTACTTC.

The V call is TRBV6-1, the J call TRBJ2-7; maybe TRBD1 (5 bases). The CDR3 runs to 16 residues. Germline V gene lookup returns CDR1 MNHNS and CDR2 SASEGT. Trimming left V 3 bases short and J 3 bases short, with 18 bases between. The CDR3 coding sequence is TGTGCCAGCAGTGAGATTTCCAGGGTGGGTGACTACGAGCAGTACTTC. Translated: CASSEISRVGDYEQYF.

As concerns this clone: An end of the junction differs from the germline gene, which may be a read error. This sequence joins TRBV7-3 and TRBJ1-1, with a possible D match to TRBD1 (5 bases). Germline V gene lookup returns CDR1 SGHTA and CDR2 FQGTGA. This CDR3 spans 14 amino acids. The CDR3 spells CASTTGDGGRPPVF. The CDR3 bases are TGTGCCAGCACCACAGGAGATGGGGGGAGGCCGCCGGTCTTT.

This chain uses TRBV5-1 with TRBJ2-5; TRBD2 matches at 10 bases. The J call may be mistaken, given a closer DNA end match to TRBJ2-7. Germline-derived CDR1 and CDR2 are SGHRS and YFSETQ. The CDR3 runs 15 residues. The CDR3 loop reads CASSLESGGAYEQYF. In DNA, the CDR3 is TGCGCCAGCAGCTTGGAAAGCGGGGGGGCCTACGAGCAGTACTTC.

The V and J genes are TRBV6-1 and TRBJ1-1; the D gene is possibly TRBD1 (5 bases). Deletions cut 3 bases from V and 0 bases from J, with 11 bases between. The V gene's germline CDR1 is MNHNS and CDR2 SASEGT. This CDR3 is built from 15 residues. The CDR3 coding sequence is TGTGCCAGCAGTGATATGGGCAGGGTGAACACTGAAGCTTTCTTT. Its translation is CASSDMGRVNTEAFF.

The chain combines TRBV15 with TRBJ2-3; 13 bases line up with TRBD2. This CDR3 region has 15 residues. CDR1 and CDR2 (germline): LNHNV, YYDKDF (reference sequence). J was trimmed by 3 bases and V by 5 bases; bases with no gene match: 2. The CDR3 region is CATSGGLAGTDTQYF. DNA for the CDR3: TGTGCCACCAGCGGGGGACTAGCGGGGACAGATACGCAGTATTTT.

This chain links TRBV27 with TRBJ2-3, with TRBD1 as a possible D gene (5 bases). Germline lookup yields CDR1 MNHEY and CDR2 SMNVEV (reference sequence). CDR3 length equals 14 residues. V was cut by 5 bases and J by 4 bases, with 13 bases left in between. CDR3 sequence reads: CASSSQGVADTQYF. The DNA for the CDR3 is TGTGCCAGCAGTAGCCAGGGCGTTGCAGATACGCAGTATTTT.

Only a few counts were recorded for this clone. The chain joins TRBV5-8 to TRBJ1-3, with D perhaps TRBD1 (6 bases). Germline V lookup: CDR1 SGHTS, CDR2 YDEGEE. The CDR3 consists of 16 residues. The germline V and J ends were trimmed by 4 bases and 0 bases, with 14 bases remaining between them. The CDR3 nucleotides are TGTGCCAGCAGCCTGGGGGCCGGCAGCTCTGGAAACACCATATATTTT. This sequence encodes CASSLGAGSSGNTIYF.

The CDR3 loop is CASSLTDRGSYGYTF. The CDR3 DNA reads TGTGCCAGCAGCTTAACCGACAGGGGATCCTATGGCTACACCTTC. The chain uses TRBV7-3 and TRBJ1-2, with 8 bases matching TRBD1. Germline V gene sequence: CDR1 SGHTA, CDR2 FQGTGA. V trimming: 0 bases; J trimming: 4 bases; junction bases outside the gene matches: 4. CDR3 length: 15 residues.

V is TRBV15 and J is TRBJ1-4; 9 bases align to TRBD1. The V segment lost 3 bases and the J segment 7 bases; nucleotides outside the gene matches: 9. The germline CDR1 and CDR2 sequences are LNHNV and YYDKDF (reference sequence). The CDR3 consists of 16 residues. Written as DNA, the CDR3 is TGTGCCACCAGCAGTTTGCCGGGACAGGGTGGTGAAAAACTGTTTTTT. Translated: CATSSLPGQGGEKLFF.

The chain links TRBV11-3 to TRBJ2-7, with TRBD1 matching over 7 bases. The CDR3 runs to 15 residues. Trimming at V came to 5 bases and at J to 6 bases, leaving 13 bases not matched to a gene. CDR1 SGHNT and CDR2 YENEEA come from the germline V gene. This CDR3 reads CASSPARGPVAEQYF. CDR3 bases: TGTGCCAGCAGCCCCGCGAGGGGGCCGGTTGCCGAGCAGTACTTC.

This clone was counted only a few times. The rearrangement links TRBV28 to TRBJ2-1, with D possibly TRBD2 on 6 matching bases. CDR3 size: 16 residues. Germline-derived CDR1 and CDR2 are MDHEN and SYDVKM. V lost 3 bases and J lost 0, with 12 bases in between. The CDR3 spells CASSFSGLSSYNEQFF. CDR3 DNA sequence: TGTGCCAGCAGTTTTTCGGGACTGAGCTCCTACAATGAGCAGTTCTTC. Filled out from reference TRBV28 and TRBJ2-1, the complete variable domain reads DVKVTQSSRYLVKRTGEKVFLECVQDMDHENMFWYRQDPGLGLRLIYFSYDVKMKEKGDIPEGYSVSREKKERFSLILESASTNQTSMYLCASSFSGLSSYNEQFFGPGTRLTVL.

V gene TRBV19 combines with J gene TRBJ1-5, with D possibly being TRBD1 (5 bases). V lost 7 bases and J lost 5, with 12 bases in between. This CDR3 has 13 residues. Germline CDR1 and CDR2: LNHDA and SQIVND (reference sequence). The CDR3 spells CASKGQSHQPQHF. CDR3 DNA sequence: TGTGCCAGTAAGGGGCAGTCTCATCAGCCCCAGCATTTT.

This chain uses TRBV7-8 with TRBJ1-1; 10 nucleotides agree with TRBD1. Unmatched junction bases numbered 3, after V lost 4 bases and J lost 1 base. Per the germline V gene, CDR1 is SGHVS and CDR2 is FQNEAQ. The CDR3 is made up of 15 amino acids. CDR3 residues: CASSWGQGSNTEAFF. The CDR3 DNA reads TGTGCCAGCAGCTGGGGACAGGGGTCGAACACTGAAGCTTTCTTT.

The V call is TRBV4-2, the J call TRBJ1-2; TRBD1 matches 11 bases. In germline, CDR1 is LGHNA, CDR2 YNFKEQ. CDR3 length: 16 residues. V lost 2 bases and J lost 2; bases outside the gene matches: 4. This CDR3 reads CASSQSGTGGNYGYTF. CDR3 nucleotide sequence: TGTGCCAGCAGCCAATCGGGGACAGGGGGGAACTATGGCTACACCTTC.

The chain is built from TRBV27 and TRBJ1-5; D is perhaps TRBD1 (6 bases). This CDR3 has 14 residues. V was trimmed by 6 bases and J by 6 bases, leaving 15 bases between them. From germline, CDR1 is MNHEY and CDR2 SMNVEV (reference sequence). CDR3 loop: CASSSTGIVQPQHF. In DNA, the CDR3 is TGTGCCAGCAGCTCAACAGGGATCGTTCAGCCCCAGCATTTT.

The chain is built from TRBV2 and TRBJ2-4, with a tentative D call TRBD1 (6 bases). Trimming took 0 bases from V and 7 from J, leaving 19 bases between them. The CDR3 covers 17 residues. Per the germline V gene, CDR1 is SNHLY and CDR2 is FYNNEI. CDR3 in DNA: TGTGCCAGCAGTGAAGCGTCCGGGGTAGTGACAGGCAACATTCAGTACTTC. It translates to CASSEASGVVTGNIQYF.

The CDR3 DNA reads TGTGCCAGCAGCGCGGGACAGGGGGTTAATCAGCCCCAGTATTTT. Amino acids: CASSAGQGVNQPQYF. The chain employs TRBV9 and TRBJ1-5, with TRBD1 identical over 11 bases. The end of the DNA is better explained by TRBJ2-3, so the J call may be wrong. The germline CDR1 and CDR2 sequences are SGDLS and YYNGEE. This CDR3 has 15 residues.

This clone is a singleton in its sample. This chain links TRBV5-1 with TRBJ2-1, with 7 bases identical to TRBD1. After removal of 4 bases from V and 7 bases from J, the junction contained 5 bases not matched to a gene. This CDR3 is built from 13 residues. Germline CDR1 is SGHRS and CDR2 is YFSETQ. The CDR3: CASSRSTGNEQFF. As DNA, the CDR3 is TGCGCCAGCAGCCGCTCGACAGGGAATGAGCAGTTCTTC.

The chain couples TRBV28 to TRBJ1-4, with TRBD1 as a possible D gene (5 bases). The CDR3 has 12 amino acids. V was cut by 4 bases and J by 8 bases, with 8 bases left in between. Germline CDR1 MDHEN, CDR2 SYDVKM. In DNA form, the CDR3 reads TGTGCCAGCAGTTCGGGGGAAGAAAAACTGTTTTTT. This codes for CASSSGEEKLFF.

The sample holds one count of this clone. This CDR3 reads CASSPGQRGDETQYF. The CDR3, as DNA: TGCGCCAGCAGCCCGGGCCAGCGGGGAGATGAGACGCAGTATTTT. The chain links TRBV5-1 to TRBJ2-3; TRBD2 aligns across 7 bases. The CDR3 contains 15 residues. The V segment lost 4 bases and the J segment 9 bases; nucleotides outside the gene matches: 14. Germline values: CDR1 SGHRS, CDR2 YFSETQ.

The rearrangement links TRBV30 to TRBJ2-4, with TRBD1 matching over 10 bases. V was clipped by 0 bases and J by 8 bases; unmatched bases: 7. CDR1 and CDR2 from the germline V gene are GTSNPN and SVGIG (reference sequence). The CDR3 runs to 15 residues. The CDR3 bases are TGTGCCTGGAGTGTACGGGGGGACAGGGGATACATTCAGTACTTC. Translated: CAWSVRGDRGYIQYF.

The rearrangement uses TRBV19 and TRBJ1-5, with 8 bases that match TRBD1. The CDR3 sequence is 16 residues long. Germline V CDR1 and CDR2: LNHDA, SQIVND (reference sequence). V lost 5 bases, J lost 6 bases, and 12 bases stayed unmatched. The CDR3 nucleotides are TGTGCCAGTAGTTCCCTCCCTCAGGGGGCGCCTCAGCCCCAGCATTTT. Translated: CASSSLPQGAPQPQHF.

This chain connects TRBV29-1 to TRBJ2-1; weak D call: TRBD1 (6 bases). Germline V gene lookup returns CDR1 SQVTM and CDR2 ANQGSEA. This CDR3 comprises 13 residues. Trimming took off 4 bases at V and 5 bases at J, with 12 bases between the two ends. The CDR3 nucleotides are TGCAGCGTTGGAACGACAGGTAACAATGAGCAGTTCTTC. Its translation: CSVGTTGNNEQFF.

The chain carries TRBV9 and TRBJ2-1; D not resolved. CDR1 and CDR2 from the germline V gene are SGDLS and YYNGEE. This CDR3 comprises 15 residues. With 3 bases removed from V and 8 bases from J, the gap between germline ends came to 18 bases. CDR3 coding DNA: TGTGCCAGCAGCGAGGTTGCGGCAGCCGTGGATGAGCAGTTCTTC. Residues: CASSEVAAAVDEQFF. Full variable domain (rest looked up from reference TRBV9 and TRBJ2-1): DSGVTQTPKHLITATGQRVTLRCSPRSGDLSVYWYQQSLDQGLQFLIQYYNGEERAKGNILERFSAQQFPDLHSELNLSSLELGDSALYFCASSEVAAAVDEQFFGPGTRLTVL.

This clone was detected a few times. The chain uses TRBV14 and TRBJ1-1; D is unresolved. Trimming removed 3 bases at V and 6 bases at J, with 14 bases between. Germline CDR1 is SGHDN and CDR2 is FVKESK. The length of the CDR3 is 14 residues. The CDR3 coding sequence is TGTGCCAGCAGCCAGGAGCGCGGGGAACCTGAAGCTTTCTTT. Translated, it gives CASSQERGEPEAFF.

The DNA of the CDR3 is TGTGCCAGCAGTTCGGACAGGGGGGGAATCAACTATGGCTACACCTTC. It specifies CASSSDRGGINYGYTF. V gene TRBV27 combines with J gene TRBJ1-2; 10 nucleotides match TRBD1. The germline V gene encodes CDR1 MNHEY and CDR2 SMNVEV (reference sequence). The CDR3 covers 16 residues. With 4 bases clipped from V and 2 bases from J, the junction kept 7 bases outside the gene matches.

The chain is built from TRBV10-3 and TRBJ1-2; D gene uncertain. Germline V gene lookup returns CDR1 ENHRY and CDR2 SYGVKD. V was cut by 3 bases and J by 8 bases, with 13 bases left in between. The CDR3 runs to 13 residues. The CDR3 coding sequence is TGTGCCATCAGTGACACACCTGATCAAGGCTACACCTTC. Protein sequence: CAISDTPDQGYTF.